These 22 T cell receptor beta chains were all obtained from the same sample, sequenced in a study of T cell responses to AZD1222 COVID-19 vaccine. Sequencing was performed with immunoSEQ multiplex PCR; in TCRdb, only in-frame clones are kept and a portion is missing. This repertoire shows about 160,000 clones, roughly nine tenths found once; its top ten account for around 4.5%. Specimen: peripheral blood, collected on day 0 of MenACWY control vaccination. These receptors were collected from an adult in good health.

The sample holds a few counts of this clone. The chain employs TRBV14 and TRBJ2-6; D not certain. CDR1 and CDR2 from the germline V gene are SGHDN and FVKESK. This CDR3 region has 17 residues. V was clipped by 3 bases and J by 3 bases, with 15 bases between them. In DNA, the CDR3 is TGTGCCAGCAGCCAGTCCCTACCTGCCATTGGGGCCAACGTCCTGACTTTC. This gives the protein CASSQSLPAIGANVLTF. Using reference TRBV14 and TRBJ2-6 for the parts outside the CDR3, the full variable domain is EAGVTQFPSHSVIEKGQTVTLRCDPISGHDNLYWYRRVMGKEIKFLLHFVKESKQDESGMPNNRFLAERTGGTYSTLKVQPAELEDSGVYFCASSQSLPAIGANVLTFGAGSRLTVL.

The V gene is TRBV28, the J gene TRBJ1-5; 8 positions agree with TRBD1. Germline trimming cut 5 bases from V and 7 bases from J; bases unmatched to any gene: 7. The CDR3 spans 14 residues. Germline CDR1 and CDR2: MDHEN and SYDVKM. The CDR3 nucleotides read TGTGCCAGCAGTCCGGACAGGGAGGAACAGCCCCAGCATTTT. Its translation is CASSPDREEQPQHF. The whole variable domain, filled in from reference TRBV28 and TRBJ1-5, reads DVKVTQSSRYLVKRTGEKVFLECVQDMDHENMFWYRQDPGLGLRLIYFSYDVKMKEKGDIPEGYSVSREKKERFSLILESASTNQTSMYLCASSPDREEQPQHFGDGTRLSIL.

CDR3 bases: TGTGCCAGCAAAGGGAACCCGGTGGTGGGCGAGCAGTACTTC. It translates to CASKGNPVVGEQYF. The chain carries TRBV2 and TRBJ2-7; the D is unclear. Germline assignment: CDR1 SNHLY and CDR2 FYNNEI. The CDR3 covers 14 residues. The V gene lost 7 bases and the J gene lost 6 bases, with 19 bases spanning the gap.

The genes are TRBV7-2 and TRBJ2-1; 10 nucleotides line up with TRBD2. In germline, CDR1 is SGHTA, CDR2 FQGNSA. V lost 0 bases, J lost 8 bases, and 4 bases stayed unmatched. The CDR3 totals 15 residues. CDR3 nucleotide sequence: TGTGCCAGCAGCTTAGCCCAGCGGGAGGGCTATGAGCAGTTCTTC. Translation: CASSLAQREGYEQFF.

The chain joins TRBV19 to TRBJ2-2; either TRBD1 or TRBD2 may fit D (5 bases each). Between the trimmed V and J ends, which lost 3 bases and 4 bases, there was a span of 9 bases. The germline CDR1 and CDR2 sequences are LNHDA and SQIVND (reference sequence). The CDR3 is 14 residues long. CDR3 nucleotide sequence: TGTGCCAGTAGTATTTCAGGGACCACCGGGGAGCTGTTTTTT. Protein product: CASSISGTTGELFF.

The chain uses TRBV7-8 and TRBJ2-2, with TRBD1 matching over 7 bases. CDR3 length: 17 amino acids. Unmatched junction bases numbered 4, after V lost 0 bases and J lost 0 bases. Germline CDR1 reads SGHVS; CDR2 reads FQNEAQ. The CDR3 here is CASSLARQGANTGELFF. CDR3 sequence (DNA): TGTGCCAGCAGCTTAGCGCGGCAGGGGGCGAACACCGGGGAGCTGTTTTTT.

V and J are TRBV24-1 and TRBJ1-4, with 10 positions matching TRBD1. V gave up 4 bases and J gave up 7 bases; unmatched junction bases: 5. CDR3 length equals 15 residues. Germline values: CDR1 KGHDR, CDR2 SFDVKD. The CDR3 protein is CATSDSGQGIEKLFF. The CDR3 bases are TGTGCCACCAGTGACTCGGGACAGGGGATTGAAAAACTGTTTTTT.

The chain couples TRBV7-9 to TRBJ1-1, with 8 bases that match TRBD1. The V gene's germline CDR1 is SEHNR and CDR2 FQNEAQ (reference sequence). This CDR3 comprises 16 residues. Trimming removed 1 base from V and 8 bases from J; junction bases left unmatched: 12. The CDR3 nucleotides are TGTGCCAGCAGCTTAGGGGCAGGGGGCGTTGGGGCCGAAGCTTTCTTT. This sequence encodes CASSLGAGGVGAEAFF.

The chain links TRBV9 to TRBJ2-2, with 8 bases identical to TRBD2. The trim removed 3 bases at V and 5 bases at J, leaving 12 bases unmatched. This CDR3 contains 17 residues. From germline, CDR1 is SGDLS and CDR2 YYNGEE. The CDR3 loop reads CASSGPRGGVQTGELFF. CDR3 DNA sequence: TGTGCCAGCAGCGGCCCCCGGGGGGGGGTACAGACCGGGGAGCTGTTTTTT.

V and J are TRBV6-5 and TRBJ1-2; 7 positions agree with TRBD1. V lost 0 bases, J lost 1 base, and 5 bases stayed unmatched. The CDR3 loop spans 16 amino acids. The V gene's germline CDR1 is MNHEY and CDR2 SVGAGI. The CDR3 protein is CASSYSRAGGNYGYTF. The CDR3 DNA follows: TGTGCCAGCAGTTACTCGAGGGCAGGGGGTAACTATGGCTACACCTTC.

The V gene is TRBV4-2, the J gene TRBJ2-7; D is possibly TRBD1 (6 bases). The germline gives CDR1 LGHNA, CDR2 YNFKEQ. This CDR3 contains 15 residues. Trimming shortened V by 1 base and J by 2 bases, and 12 bases separated the two germline ends. The CDR3 coding sequence is TGTGCCAGCAGCCAAGGGGTGACAGGAGCCTACGAGCAGTACTTC. Amino acids: CASSQGVTGAYEQYF.

In this sample, this clone turned up once. The V and J genes are TRBV3-1 (or the pseudogene TRBV3-2) and TRBJ2-1; the match to TRBD2 covers 14 bases. CDR3 length: 16 amino acids. With V trimmed by 2 bases and J by 8 bases, 5 bases remained unmatched. CDR1 is LGHDT and CDR2 is YNNKEL in the germline V gene (reference sequence). CDR3 in amino acids: CASSQPTSGRVHEQFF. Written as DNA, the CDR3 is TGTGCCAGCAGCCAACCGACTAGCGGGAGGGTTCATGAGCAGTTCTTC.

The chain recombines TRBV19 with TRBJ1-1; D unresolved. Germline lookup yields CDR1 LNHDA and CDR2 SQIVND (reference sequence). Trimming shortened V by 3 bases and J by 1 base, and 12 bases separated the two germline ends. CDR3 size: 15 residues. CDR3 sequence (DNA): TGTGCCAGTAGTATCCCCACTCGGGCGAACACTGAAGCTTTCTTT. It yields the protein CASSIPTRANTEAFF. The full variable domain, completed using reference TRBV19 and TRBJ1-1, is DGGITQSPKYLFRKEGQNVTLSCEQNLNHDAMYWYRQDPGQGLRLIYYSQIVNDFQKGDIAEGYSVSREKKESFPLTVTSAQKNPTAFYLCASSIPTRANTEAFFGQGTRLTVV.

The CDR3 loop reads CASSDPGQRMNTEAFF. The CDR3 DNA sequence: TGTGCCAGCAGTGACCCGGGACAAAGAATGAACACTGAAGCTTTCTTT. The chain recombines TRBV6-1 with TRBJ1-1, with D possibly TRBD1 on 6 matching bases. The V gene lost 3 bases and the J gene lost 0 bases, with 14 bases spanning the gap. The CDR3 is made up of 16 amino acids. In germline, CDR1 is MNHNS, CDR2 SASEGT.

The CDR3 bases are TGTGCCAGCAGCCCGGCGCTACTAGCGGGGACCAATGAGCAGTTCTTC. This encodes CASSPALLAGTNEQFF. The chain has TRBV4-2 and TRBJ2-1; TRBD2 agrees at 10 bases. The CDR3 runs to 16 residues. The germline V gene has CDR1 LGHNA and CDR2 YNFKEQ. J lost 6 bases, V lost 4 bases, and 9 bases had no gene match.

V usage is TRBV3-1 (or the pseudogene TRBV3-2) and J usage is TRBJ1-2; D might be TRBD1 (5 bases). Trimming left V 4 bases short and J 4 bases short, with 7 bases between. Germline V gives CDR1 LGHDT, CDR2 YNNKEL (reference sequence). The CDR3 consists of 12 residues. CDR3 DNA: TGTGCCAGCAGCCTCGACAGCTATGGCTACACCTTC. Its protein product is CASSLDSYGYTF.

Only one count was recorded for this clone. The chain is built from TRBV28 and TRBJ2-5; TRBD2 might be the D (6 bases). The germline gives CDR1 MDHEN, CDR2 SYDVKM. V shed 6 bases and J shed 2 bases, with 19 bases lying between them. The CDR3 has 16 amino acids. The CDR3 nucleotides read TGTGCCAGCAGCCCCCGGGGCGGGATGAGGCAAGAGACCCAGTACTTC. It specifies CASSPRGGMRQETQYF.

This clone appeared once. The chain links TRBV6-1 to TRBJ1-3; D is undetermined. Germline CDR1 and CDR2: MNHNS and SASEGT. There are 14 residues in the CDR3. Trimming removed 6 bases from V and 0 bases from J, with 9 bases in between. The CDR3 bases are TGTGCCAGCAGCTTTATGAGCTCTGGAAACACCATATATTTT. Translated: CASSFMSSGNTIYF.

The chain is built from TRBV5-6 and TRBJ2-2; 8 bases align to TRBD1. The germline gives CDR1 SGHDT, CDR2 YYEEEE. Trimming cost V 7 bases and J 9 bases; bases outside gene matches: 5. This CDR3 comprises 12 residues. This CDR3 is CASAGQGRELFF. As DNA, the CDR3 is TGTGCCAGCGCCGGACAGGGAAGGGAGCTGTTTTTT.

This chain uses TRBV6-2 or TRBV6-3 with TRBJ2-7, with D possibly being TRBD2 (5 bases). Trimming removed 0 bases from V and 0 bases from J, with 12 bases in between. There are 16 residues in the CDR3. Germline lookup yields CDR1 MNHEY and CDR2 SVGEGT. CDR3 coding DNA: TGTGCCAGCAGTTACTCGGATACCGGGAACTCCTACGAGCAGTACTTC. Its protein product is CASSYSDTGNSYEQYF.

The V gene is TRBV24-1, the J gene TRBJ2-7; 9 nucleotides agree with TRBD1. The CDR3 consists of 16 residues. Germline V lookup: CDR1 KGHDR, CDR2 SFDVKD. The V gene end was trimmed by 4 bases and the J gene end by 2 bases; junction bases not matched to a gene: 8. CDR3 in amino acids: CATSEPGTGNTYEQYF. For the CDR3, the DNA is TGTGCCACCAGTGAGCCCGGGACAGGGAACACCTACGAGCAGTACTTC.

The genes are TRBV6-5 and TRBJ2-5; TRBD2 aligns across 9 bases. The CDR3 consists of 15 residues. Per germline, CDR1 MNHEY and CDR2 SVGAGI. Trimming at V came to 0 bases and at J to 5 bases, leaving 4 bases not matched to a gene. This CDR3 reads CASSYSAGGPETQYF. The CDR3 bases are TGTGCCAGCAGTTACTCGGCGGGAGGGCCGGAGACCCAGTACTTC.